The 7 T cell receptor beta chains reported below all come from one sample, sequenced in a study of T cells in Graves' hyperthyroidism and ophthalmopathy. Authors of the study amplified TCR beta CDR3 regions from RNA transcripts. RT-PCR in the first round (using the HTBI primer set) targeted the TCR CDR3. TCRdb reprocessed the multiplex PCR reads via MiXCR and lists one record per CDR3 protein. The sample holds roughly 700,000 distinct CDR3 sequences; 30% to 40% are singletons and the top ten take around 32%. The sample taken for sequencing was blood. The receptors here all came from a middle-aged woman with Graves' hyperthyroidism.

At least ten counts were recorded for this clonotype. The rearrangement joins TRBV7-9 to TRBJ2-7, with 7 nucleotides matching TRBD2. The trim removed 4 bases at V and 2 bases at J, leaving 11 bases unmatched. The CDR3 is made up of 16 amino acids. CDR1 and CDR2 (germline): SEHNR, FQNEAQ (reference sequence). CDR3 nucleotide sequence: TGTGCCAGCAGCTCCCCATTCGGGGGGTCGGCCTACGAGCAGTACTTC. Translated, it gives CASSSPFGGSAYEQYF.

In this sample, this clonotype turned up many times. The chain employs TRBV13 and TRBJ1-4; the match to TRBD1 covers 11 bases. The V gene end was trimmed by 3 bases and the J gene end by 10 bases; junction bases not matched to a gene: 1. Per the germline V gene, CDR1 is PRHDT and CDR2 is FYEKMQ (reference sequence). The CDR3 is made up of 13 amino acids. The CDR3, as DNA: TGTGCCAGCAGCTTGGGACAGGGGGTAAAACTGTTTTTT. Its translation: CASSLGQGVKLFF.

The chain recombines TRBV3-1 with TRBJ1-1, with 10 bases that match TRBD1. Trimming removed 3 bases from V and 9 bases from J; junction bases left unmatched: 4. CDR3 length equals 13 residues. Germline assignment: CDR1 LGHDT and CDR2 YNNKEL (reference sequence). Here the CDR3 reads CASSQPGQGQAFF. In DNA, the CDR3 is TGTGCCAGCAGCCAGCCGGGACAGGGGCAAGCTTTCTTT.

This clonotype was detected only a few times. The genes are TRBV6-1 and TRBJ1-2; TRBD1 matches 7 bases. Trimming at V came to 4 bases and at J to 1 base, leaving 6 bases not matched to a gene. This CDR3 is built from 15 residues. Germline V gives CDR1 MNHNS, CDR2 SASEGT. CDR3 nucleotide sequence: TGTGCCAGCAGTGTACAGGGGACGGTTAACTATGGCTACACCTTC. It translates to CASSVQGTVNYGYTF.

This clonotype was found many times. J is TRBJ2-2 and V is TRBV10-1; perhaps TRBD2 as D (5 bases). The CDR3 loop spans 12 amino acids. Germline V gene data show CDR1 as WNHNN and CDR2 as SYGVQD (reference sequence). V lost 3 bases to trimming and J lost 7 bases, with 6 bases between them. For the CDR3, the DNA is TGCGCCAGCAGTGAAGAGGGCGGGGAGCTGTTTTTT. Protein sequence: CASSEEGGELFF.

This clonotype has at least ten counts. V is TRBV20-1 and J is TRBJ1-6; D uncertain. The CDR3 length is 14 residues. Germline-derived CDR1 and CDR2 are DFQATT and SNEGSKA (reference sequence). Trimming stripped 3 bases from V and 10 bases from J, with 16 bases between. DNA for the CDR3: TGCAGTGCTAGCCCAGAGGGTTCGGACTCACCCCTCCACTTT. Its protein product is CSASPEGSDSPLHF.

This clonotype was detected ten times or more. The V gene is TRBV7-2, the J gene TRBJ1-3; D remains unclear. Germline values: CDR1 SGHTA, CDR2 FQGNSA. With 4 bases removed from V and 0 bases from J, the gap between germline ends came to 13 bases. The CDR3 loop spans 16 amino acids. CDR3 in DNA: TGTGCCAGCAGCTCGATCCGCCAGTCCTCTGGAAACACCATATATTTT. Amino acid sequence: CASSSIRQSSGNTIYF.